Listed here is a single T cell receptor (beta chain). This record comes from a study of blood T cell repertoires in COVID-19. V was clipped by 6 bases and J by 0 bases; unmatched bases: 15. The germline gives CDR1 MDHEN, CDR2 SYDVKM. The CDR3 is made up of 19 amino acids. Profiled with immunoSEQ multiplex PCR; TCRdb holds only in-frame clones, not every one. The table has under 100,000 clones, approximately 88% seen once. The TCR comes from a woman aged 65 to 85 with acute or convalescent COVID-19. V and J are TRBV28 and TRBJ2-1; 9 nucleotides align to TRBD2. The sequencing input was peripheral blood. The CDR3, as DNA: TGTGCCAGCAGCCCGACTAGCGGAATACCCTGGGGCTCCTACAATGAGCAGTTCTTC. Its translation is CASSPTSGIPWGSYNEQFF. The full variable domain, completed using reference TRBV28 and TRBJ2-1, is DVKVTQSSRYLVKRTGEKVFLECVQDMDHENMFWYRQDPGLGLRLIYFSYDVKMKEKGDIPEGYSVSREKKERFSLILESASTNQTSMYLCASSPTSGIPWGSYNEQFFGPGTRLTVL.